This passage covers 31 T cell receptor beta chains from one sample sequenced in a study of T cells in Graves' hyperthyroidism and ophthalmopathy. TCR beta CDR3 region amplification was performed from RNA transcripts. The primer set for the first-round RT-PCR of the TCR CDR3 was HTBI. TCRdb re-called the multiplex PCR reads with MiXCR, one entry per CDR3 protein. The sample comprises some 350,000 distinct CDR3 sequences, 20% to 25% of which are singletons, and around four fifths rests with the top ten. Sequencing was carried out using blood. These TCRs come from a man between 50 and 59 years old with Graves' hyperthyroidism.

V and J are TRBV20-1 and TRBJ2-5, with D possibly being TRBD2 (6 bases). CDR3 length: 12 residues. The germline gives CDR1 DFQATT, CDR2 SNEGSKA (reference sequence). The V and J ends lost 5 bases and 7 bases respectively, with 14 bases between them. The CDR3 nucleotides are TGCAGTGCTTCGCGTGAGGGAGGGACCCAGTACTTC. Its protein product is CSASREGGTQYF.

In its sample, this clonotype was seen a few times. V usage is TRBV7-2 and J usage is TRBJ2-3; D is possibly TRBD2 (6 bases). Germline assignment: CDR1 SGHTA and CDR2 FQGNSA. The CDR3 runs 15 residues. V gave up 8 bases and J gave up 3 bases, with 18 bases separating them. CDR3 nucleotides: TGTGCCAGCGGACAAATGGAGGGCCGGACAGATACGCAGTATTTT. It yields the protein CASGQMEGRTDTQYF.

In its sample, this clonotype was seen a few times. The chain has TRBV7-3 and TRBJ2-2; D is uncertain. The CDR3 has 13 amino acids. Germline values: CDR1 SGHTA, CDR2 FQGTGA. V gave up 4 bases and J gave up 0 bases, with 3 bases separating them. CDR3 residues: CASSSPNTGELFF. The CDR3 DNA follows: TGTGCCAGCAGCTCTCCGAACACCGGGGAGCTGTTTTTT.

CDR3 protein: CASGYEQGIDNQPQHF. For the CDR3, the DNA is TGTGCCAGCGGCTACGAACAGGGGATAGACAATCAGCCCCAGCATTTT. The chain uses TRBV6-5 and TRBJ1-5; TRBD1 agrees at 7 bases. The V gene end was trimmed by 8 bases and the J gene end by 3 bases; junction bases not matched to a gene: 13. This CDR3 is 16 amino acids long. Germline V gene sequence: CDR1 MNHEY, CDR2 SVGAGI.

This clonotype was seen ten or more times. The chain joins TRBV9 to TRBJ2-5; D unclear. The V end lost 5 bases, the J end lost 2 bases, and 7 bases lay between the germline ends. CDR3 length equals 12 residues. Germline V gene data show CDR1 as SGDLS and CDR2 as YYNGEE. The CDR3 loop reads CASSAGQETQYF. The CDR3 DNA follows: TGTGCCAGCAGTGCAGGACAAGAGACCCAGTACTTC.

The CDR3 loop reads CASRPLPRTSGFSVGETQYF. The CDR3 nucleotides read TGTGCCAGCAGACCACTCCCCCGGACTAGCGGGTTTTCAGTGGGAGAGACCCAGTACTTC. The chain is built from TRBV27 and TRBJ2-5, with 11 positions matching TRBD2. V lost 6 bases to trimming and J lost 4 bases; unmatched junction nucleotides: 22. Germline-derived CDR1 and CDR2 are MNHEY and SMNVEV (reference sequence). The CDR3 is 20 amino acids.

This CDR3 reads CSARGGELRNTEAFF. The CDR3 nucleotides are TGCAGTGCTAGAGGGGGGGAATTAAGGAACACTGAAGCTTTCTTT. V usage is TRBV20-1 and J usage is TRBJ1-1; perhaps TRBD1 as D (5 bases). The CDR3 has 15 amino acids. Germline V gene sequence: CDR1 DFQATT, CDR2 SNEGSKA (reference sequence). V was clipped by 1 base and J by 1 base, with 13 bases between them.

The V and J genes are TRBV19 and TRBJ2-1; the match to TRBD2 covers 7 bases. CDR1 and CDR2 (germline): LNHDA, SQIVND (reference sequence). The CDR3 is made up of 15 amino acids. V lost 3 bases and J lost 3; bases outside the gene matches: 5. The CDR3 coding sequence is TGTGCCAGTAGTATTCGTGGCGGGAGCTACAATGAGCAGTTCTTC. Translated: CASSIRGGSYNEQFF.

This clonotype was seen only a few times. The gene calls are TRBV28 and TRBJ2-1; 8 bases align to TRBD2. J was trimmed by 8 bases and V by 5 bases; bases with no gene match: 11. The germline gives CDR1 MDHEN, CDR2 SYDVKM. This CDR3 contains 15 residues. In nucleotides, the CDR3 is TGTGCCAGCAGTCCCCCCAGCGGGAGAGTCTATGAGCAGTTCTTC. Protein: CASSPPSGRVYEQFF.

This clonotype was counted at least ten times. This rearrangement joins TRBV3-1 to TRBJ2-1; D unclear. The V and J ends lost 0 bases and 9 bases respectively, with 9 bases between them. Germline V lookup: CDR1 LGHDT, CDR2 YNNKEL (reference sequence). This CDR3 region has 13 residues. CDR3 sequence (DNA): TGTGCCAGCAGCCAAGATCTGATCGGTGAGCAGTTCTTC. This gives the protein CASSQDLIGEQFF.

The V and J genes are TRBV28 and TRBJ2-7; 8 bases are a match to TRBD1. The CDR3 is made up of 13 amino acids. CDR1 MDHEN and CDR2 SYDVKM come from the germline V gene. V trimming: 7 bases; J trimming: 2 bases; junction bases outside the gene matches: 4. CDR3 sequence reads: CASIDRGPYEQYF. In DNA, the CDR3 is TGTGCCAGCATCGACAGGGGTCCCTACGAGCAGTACTTC.

This clonotype occurred a few times. The genes are TRBV20-1 and TRBJ2-1; 8 bases align to TRBD2. Trimming took 1 base from V and 2 from J; bases not matched to a gene: 16. This CDR3 has 19 amino acids. Germline CDR1 and CDR2: DFQATT and SNEGSKA (reference sequence). Written as DNA, the CDR3 is TGCAGTGCTAGAGCAATAGCGGGAAGCCCGTCCCCAACCTACAATGAGCAGTTCTTC. It specifies CSARAIAGSPSPTYNEQFF.

The table lists this clonotype with a few counts. V is TRBV3-1 and J is TRBJ1-1, with a possible D match to TRBD1 (6 bases). The CDR3 is 16 residues long. Germline loops: CDR1 LGHDT, CDR2 YNNKEL (reference sequence). V lost 4 bases to trimming and J lost 0 bases, with 15 bases between them. The CDR3 protein is CASSPSRGGMNTEAFF. CDR3 bases: TGTGCCAGCAGCCCCTCAAGGGGGGGGATGAACACTGAAGCTTTCTTT.

This clonotype was detected a few times. This chain uses TRBV2 with TRBJ2-7, with 7 positions matching TRBD2. This CDR3 is built from 13 residues. The J segment lost 3 bases and the V segment lost 7 bases, leaving 6 bases of the junction unmatched. The germline V gene encodes CDR1 SNHLY and CDR2 FYNNEI. CDR3 nucleotides: TGTGCCAGCACTAGACTAGCAAGCTACGAGCAGTACTTC. Amino acid sequence: CASTRLASYEQYF.

V usage is TRBV5-6 and J usage is TRBJ2-2; perhaps TRBD2 as D (6 bases). The CDR3 spans 15 residues. Germline V gene data show CDR1 as SGHDT and CDR2 as YYEEEE. With 4 bases removed from V and 0 bases from J, the gap between germline ends came to 10 bases. CDR3 coding DNA: TGTGCCAGCAGCGTGACTAGTCCGAACACCGGGGAGCTGTTTTTT. Translating it yields CASSVTSPNTGELFF. The full variable domain, completed using reference TRBV5-6 and TRBJ2-2, is DAGVTQSPTHLIKTRGQQVTLRCSPKSGHDTVSWYQQALGQGPQFIFQYYEEEERQRGNFPDRFSGHQFPNYSSELNVNALLLGDSALYLCASSVTSPNTGELFFGEGSRLTVL.

This clonotype was counted ten times or more. The V and J genes are TRBV6-1 and TRBJ2-2, with D possibly matching TRBD1 (6 bases). CDR1 is MNHNS and CDR2 is SASEGT in the germline V gene. V was shortened by 8 bases and J by 1 base, with 11 bases between the two germline ends. The CDR3 totals 14 residues. CDR3 amino acids: CASDAQGNTGELFF. The CDR3 coding sequence is TGTGCCAGCGATGCACAGGGGAACACCGGGGAGCTGTTTTTT.

This clonotype was counted once. J is TRBJ1-4 and V is TRBV3-1; 8 positions agree with TRBD1. The CDR3 consists of 15 residues. CDR1 is LGHDT, CDR2 YNNKEL, per germline (reference sequence). Unmatched junction bases numbered 4, after V lost 2 bases and J lost 5 bases. Here the CDR3 DNA reads TGTGCCAGCAGCCAAAGGACAGGGAACAATGAAAAACTGTTTTTT. This codes for CASSQRTGNNEKLFF.

The chain recombines TRBV11-3 with TRBJ2-1; TRBD2 matches at 9 bases. The CDR3 is 17 amino acids. Trimming removed 6 bases from V and 0 bases from J; junction bases left unmatched: 9. In germline, CDR1 is SGHNT, CDR2 YENEEA. The CDR3 loop is CASRRLAGLSSYNEQFF. The CDR3 DNA reads TGTGCCAGCAGGAGGCTAGCGGGGCTAAGCTCCTACAATGAGCAGTTCTTC.

This clonotype has only a few counts. The chain employs TRBV12-3 or TRBV12-4 and TRBJ1-1, with a weak D call TRBD1 (6 bases). The CDR3 runs to 13 residues. Trimming took 3 bases from V and 6 from J, leaving 11 bases between them. The CDR3 spells CASSFAGVAEAFF. DNA for the CDR3: TGTGCCAGCAGTTTTGCAGGGGTGGCTGAAGCTTTCTTT.

CDR3 nucleotide sequence: TGCGCCAGCAGTCCCATACCCCCTAGCGGGAGCTCCTACAATGAGCAGTTCTTC. Translation: CASSPIPPSGSSYNEQFF. This chain uses TRBV4-3 with TRBJ2-1; 10 nucleotides line up with TRBD2. Trimming cost V 6 bases and J 0 bases; bases outside gene matches: 11. CDR3 size: 18 residues. CDR1 is LGHNA and CDR2 is YSLEER in the germline V gene.

This clonotype was observed a few times. V and J are TRBV5-1 and TRBJ2-5, with unresolved D. V dropped 3 bases and J dropped 4 bases, with 16 bases sitting between them. The CDR3 length is 15 residues. Per germline, CDR1 SGHRS and CDR2 YFSETQ. Written as DNA, the CDR3 is TGCGCCAGCAGCTGGAAGGACGCCCGTGGAGAGACCCAGTACTTC. This gives the protein CASSWKDARGETQYF.

This clonotype was detected only a few times. J is TRBJ2-1 and V is TRBV5-1; 8 bases match TRBD2. Germline V gene sequence: CDR1 SGHRS, CDR2 YFSETQ. This CDR3 has 14 amino acids. V shed 1 base, J shed 4 bases, and the junction held 1 base outside the gene matches. The CDR3 region has the DNA TGCGCCAGCAGCTTGCAGCGGGGGTACAATGAGCAGTTCTTC. Residues: CASSLQRGYNEQFF.

This clonotype appeared a few times. The gene calls are TRBV20-1 and TRBJ2-7, with 7 nucleotides matching TRBD1. The CDR3 has 16 amino acids. The V and J ends lost 1 base and 3 bases, in that order; junction bases with no gene match: 12. Germline V lookup: CDR1 DFQATT, CDR2 SNEGSKA (reference sequence). The DNA for the CDR3 is TGCAGTGCTAGAGTCCCCCCCAGGGGGTTTGGCTACGAGCAGTACTTC. This codes for CSARVPPRGFGYEQYF.

This clonotype was detected a few times. The chain uses TRBV9 and TRBJ2-1, with 13 nucleotides matching TRBD2. Unmatched junction bases numbered 4, after V lost 3 bases and J lost 4 bases. CDR1 is SGDLS, CDR2 YYNGEE, per germline. The CDR3 has 16 amino acids. This chain's CDR3 is CASSETSGRGYNEQFF. In DNA, the CDR3 is TGTGCCAGCAGCGAAACTAGCGGGAGGGGTTACAATGAGCAGTTCTTC.

This chain uses TRBV12-3 or TRBV12-4 with TRBJ1-2; a weak D match, TRBD1 (6 bases). This CDR3 is built from 16 residues. V was cut by 5 bases and J by 3 bases, with 19 bases left in between. This CDR3 is CASSLKTTGMDYGYTF. The CDR3 DNA follows: TGTGCCAGCAGTCTAAAAACTACAGGGATGGACTATGGCTACACCTTC.

This chain uses TRBV20-1 with TRBJ2-1, with TRBD2 matching over 11 bases. The CDR3 has 18 residues. V shed 1 base and J 1 base; nucleotides not matched to a gene: 9. Germline-derived CDR1 and CDR2 are DFQATT and SNEGSKA (reference sequence). The CDR3 here is CSARAKPLAGVSYNEQFF. In DNA, the CDR3 is TGCAGTGCTAGAGCAAAACCACTAGCGGGAGTTTCCTACAATGAGCAGTTCTTC.

This clonotype was found a few times. The chain employs TRBV6-2 or TRBV6-3 and TRBJ2-6; 8 positions match TRBD1. V trimming: 11 bases; J trimming: 0 bases; junction bases outside the gene matches: 12. Germline V gene lookup returns CDR1 MNHEY and CDR2 SVGEGT. The CDR3 has 17 amino acids. CDR3 protein: CAHRTGQGSSGANVLTF. Written as DNA, the CDR3 is TGTGCCCATCGGACAGGGCAGGGTAGCTCTGGGGCCAACGTCCTGACTTTC.

There are many counts of this clonotype. This chain joins TRBV6-2 or TRBV6-3 and TRBJ2-1; D remains unclear. Germline-derived CDR1 and CDR2 are MNHEY and SVGEGT. The V and J ends lost 5 bases and 10 bases respectively, with 9 bases between them. This CDR3 comprises 11 residues. Here the CDR3 reads CASSGMGEQFF. CDR3 bases: TGTGCCAGCAGTGGGATGGGAGAGCAGTTCTTC.

The chain recombines TRBV6-1 with TRBJ1-1, with D possibly TRBD1 on 5 matching bases. CDR1 MNHNS and CDR2 SASEGT come from the germline V gene. Trimming removed 5 bases at V and 5 bases at J, with 24 bases between. The CDR3 extends over 17 amino acids. CDR3 coding DNA: TGTGCCAGCAGTCAACACCAGCAGGGAGCGAGACGAACTGAAGCTTTCTTT. Translating gives CASSQHQQGARRTEAFF.

There are a few counts of this clonotype. V gene TRBV14 combines with J gene TRBJ2-5; no reliable D call. The CDR3 sequence is 11 residues long. Germline V lookup: CDR1 SGHDN, CDR2 FVKESK. V shed 0 bases and J shed 7 bases, with 3 bases lying between them. The CDR3 here is CASSQEWTQYF. The CDR3 coding sequence is TGTGCCAGCAGCCAAGAGTGGACCCAGTACTTC.

The genes are TRBV20-1 and TRBJ1-6, with D possibly matching TRBD1 (5 bases). The germline V gene has CDR1 DFQATT and CDR2 SNEGSKA (reference sequence). V dropped 3 bases and J dropped 2 bases, with 14 bases sitting between them. CDR3 length: 16 residues. CDR3 coding DNA: TGCAGTGCTAGGGGCTACGGGGGTACCTATAATTCACCCCTCCACTTT. Protein product: CSARGYGGTYNSPLHF.